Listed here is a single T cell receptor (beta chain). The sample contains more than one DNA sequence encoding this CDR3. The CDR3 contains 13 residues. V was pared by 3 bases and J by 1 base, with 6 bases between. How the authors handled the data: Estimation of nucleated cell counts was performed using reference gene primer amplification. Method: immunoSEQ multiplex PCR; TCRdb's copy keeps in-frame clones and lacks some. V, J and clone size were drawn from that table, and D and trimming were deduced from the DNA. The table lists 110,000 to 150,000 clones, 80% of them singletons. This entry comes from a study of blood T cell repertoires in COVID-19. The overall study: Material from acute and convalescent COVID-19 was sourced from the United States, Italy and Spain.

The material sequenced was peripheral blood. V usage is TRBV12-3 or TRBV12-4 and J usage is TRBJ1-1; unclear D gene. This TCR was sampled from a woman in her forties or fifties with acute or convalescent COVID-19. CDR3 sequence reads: CASSFAGNTEAFF. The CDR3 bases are TGTGCCAGCAGTTTTGCGGGGAACACTGAAGCTTTCTTT.